This T cell receptor beta chain originates from a study of vaccination and CD4 T cells after COVID-19 (dated by TCRdb to between 2021 and 2024). A note on the overall study: In the convalescent cohort there were six males and four females, among whom were two Hispanic individuals, seven Caucasians, two Asians and one multiracial person. The cultures were stimulated with overlapping spike peptide pools from SARS-CoV-2 and from the common cold coronaviruses HCoV-NL63, HCoV-OC43 and HCoV-229E. Two doses of either the Pfizer-BioNTech BNT162b2 vaccine (n=8) or the Moderna mRNA-1273 vaccine (n=2) were administered to participants. As controls, cultures received a CEFX viral epitope pool (the positive control), an HIV-1 Nef peptide pool (the negative control), or no peptide at all. Post-COVID blood samples were collected from convalescent patients a median of about 92 days after diagnosis, with a range of roughly 30 to 161 days. Post-vaccine blood samples were collected a median of about 11 weeks after the second vaccine dose, ranging from about 12 to 250 days. In around 9 COVID-19 convalescent patients and 4 infection-naive healthy vaccine recipients, researchers compared the spike-specific CD4+ TCR repertoire from before mRNA vaccination with the repertoire from after.

Overall study outcomes, separate from this receptor: The number of convalescent patients in the study was relatively small, and the study did not examine early timepoints following natural infection. Among the post-vaccine SARS-CoV-2-reactive clones in convalescent patients, a median around 90% showed up only after vaccination, which suggests vaccine-specific priming. Although the median number of SARS-CoV-2-reactive clonotypes went up from 20 to 25 after infection to 38 after vaccination, the increase was not significant. Of the vaccine-specific clones in convalescent patients, 304 of 307, or nearly all, reacted only to SARS-CoV-2 spike and did not cross-react with common cold coronaviruses.

Spanning cysteine to phenylalanine, the CDR3 consists of 16 amino acids. The DNA shown is the 48-base CDR3, in frame from base 1. The germline V and J ends show losses of 7 bases and 4 bases respectively, and no gene match explains 8 bases of the junction. On this clonotype itself: The specificity of this receptor is unknown. Base qualities are missing; no much larger clone stands one base away.

This specimen's treatment or condition label, interpreted: roughly 11-day PBMC culture with coronavirus spike peptide pools or control peptides (ViraFEST assay). The ViraFEST assay, used in the study, expanded antigen-specific T cells with peptide pools and then identified the expanded clonotypes through TCR sequencing. Negative nucleocapsid antibody tests before and after vaccination confirmed that the healthy vaccine recipients had no prior SARS-CoV-2 infection. PBMCs were cultured at around 2.2 million per well in IMDM supplemented with approximately 5% human AB serum and roughly 10 IU/ml IL-2, with 9.5 to 10 ug/ml peptide pools added. Half of the culture medium was replaced with fresh IL-2-containing medium on days 3 and 7. CD4+ T cells were isolated after around ten days of culture through negative selection using the EasySep CD4+ T cell isolation kit. Ficoll-Paque Plus gradient centrifugation was used to isolate PBMCs from whole blood, and the isolated PBMCs were then either used fresh or cryopreserved at -140C. In general, triplicate wells were set up for every culture condition.

The library was prepared using PCR. TCR sequencing of DNA from cultured CD4+ T cells used the Oncomine TCR Beta short-read assay at the Johns Hopkins FTIC core. Genomic DNA was extracted from the cultured CD4+ T cells with the QIAamp micro DNA kit. Oncomine TCR Beta libraries from cultured CD4+ T cells were pooled with unique dual indexes and sequenced on an Illumina iSeq 100. Regarding the original processing steps: Non-productive sequences were removed, and CDR3s that did not start with C, did not end with F or W, or were shorter than 7 amino acids were discarded. Antigen-specific clonotypes were identified with the MANAFEST web application by comparing peptide-stimulated wells with reference and other culture wells. For a clone to be called positive, the clone needed an FDR below 0.05, an odds ratio above 5, and a productive frequency above 0.1% in at least two of three replicate wells. Cross-reactive clonotypes were defined as significantly expanded in both SARS-CoV-2 spike wells and at least one common cold coronavirus spike condition. Using R version 3.6.1, CDR3 homology was evaluated through Levenshtein distances (stringdist) along with unrooted phylogenetic trees (ape). Through fastp at Q25 and MiXCR, TCRdb rebuilt clones from the public reads, retaining in-frame beta chains. Rows merge per CDR3 protein into single entries with the most common DNA and genes. It is TCRdb's table, rather than the study itself, that gives the V and J calls and clone size. Here the sample has about 21,000 distinct CDR3 sequences; 55% to 65% occur a single time. 20% to 25% of the sample goes to the ten largest clones.

This receptor was taken from a human donor who received a COVID-19 vaccine. The chain uses TRBV12-3 or TRBV12-4 and TRBJ2-2; 11 central nucleotides agree with TRBD2. The specimen comprised CD4+ T cells from blood, cultured in vitro, sampled before SARS-CoV-2 vaccination. The CDR3 corresponds to CASTVSGGGVTGELFF. The bases read TGTGCCAGCACCGTTAGCGGGGGGGGCGTCACCGGGGAGCTGTTTTTT.